The subject of this entry is one T cell receptor beta chain. The V and J ends lost 4 bases and 8 bases, in that order; junction bases with no gene match: 11. The CDR3 consists of 16 residues. Germline V CDR1 and CDR2: SGHRS, YFSETQ. This record comes from a study of blood T cell repertoires in COVID-19. Repertoires were generated with immunoSEQ multiplex PCR, while TCRdb's copy carries only in-frame clones and drops some. The repertoire holds around 180,000 clones, approximately 85% seen once, with 3.3% in the top ten. Sequencing was carried out using peripheral blood. This chain joins TRBV5-1 and TRBJ1-4; 10 bases agree with TRBD1. This TCR derives from a man aged 55 to 70 with acute or convalescent COVID-19. CDR3: CASSRGTGDGNEKLFF. The CDR3 coding sequence is TGCGCCAGCAGCCGGGGGACAGGGGACGGTAACGAAAAACTGTTTTTT.